Listed here is a single T cell receptor (beta chain). This clonotype has at least ten counts. The clone's antigen remains unknown. It has no much larger one-base neighbor in the sample; base qualities were not kept. These data belong to a study of identical twins (dated by TCRdb to the mid-2010s). Background for the entire study: To test whether fetal clonotypes persist, this study deep-sequenced TCR alpha and beta repertoires from monozygotic twins, from unrelated adults of various ages, and from cord blood. Replicate twin experiments were performed at different times using different library preparation protocols to rule out contamination.

The germline V gene sets CDR1 to SGHRS and CDR2 to YFSETQ. Counted from cysteine to phenylalanine, this CDR3 has 14 amino acids. Only the CDR3 DNA stays, 42 bases, in frame from base 1. The V and J ends are trimmed by 5 bases and 2 bases, leaving 13 bases between them. Every donor in the study was a healthy Caucasian. The twin cohort consisted of three pairs of female monozygotic twins, all aged 18 to 29 years. Miltenyi CD45RO+ enrichment and human naive T-cell isolation kits were used to isolate memory (CD45RO+) and naive T cells from PBMC. Study-level results and caveats: Fewer insertions were carried by abundant cord blood beta clonotypes; a weaker similar trend was observed in young adult naive repertoires, while no such trend was observed in memory repertoires. Conclusions relied on cross-sectional statistical analysis, since the same donors could not be followed over many years. In beta out-of-frame sequences, excess twin sharing was weaker, because having fewer shared sequences lowered the signal-to-noise ratio. Compared with coincidental sharing between unrelated individuals, an excess of low generation-probability sequences was observed among out-of-frame TCR alpha sequences shared between twins. In monozygotic twins, recombination models systematically underestimated out-of-frame TCR alpha sharing, but the models matched the sharing seen between unrelated individuals. Invariant T cells such as MAIT and iNKT could partly confound zero-insertion analyses, although diverse VJ usage argued against such confounding for most clonotypes.

The library was produced with 5' RACE. The sample was run on an Illumina HiSeq 2000. Template switching introduced a universal primer binding site; the final cDNA contained a unique molecular identifier, enabling accurate counting of TCR cDNA molecules. Specific primers in the conserved constant-segment region were used to synthesize first-strand cDNA for TCR alpha and beta chains. To control for contamination, each cDNA library was double barcoded with a SMART-Mk sample barcode plus Illumina barcodes. TruSeq adapter sequences, together with Illumina sample barcodes, were added in two successive PCR steps. The Illumina HiSeq platform was used with custom primers to sequence TCR alpha and beta cDNA libraries. Per the authors' processing: Unique molecular identifiers were extracted from raw reads with MiGEC, and CDR3 positions were determined with MiXCR. For each individual, recombination models were inferred using an EM algorithm with the repgenHMM and IGoR tools. The analysis of shared clonotypes was done with the tcR package in R, with sharing normalized by the product of cloneset sizes. Out-of-frame nonproductive sequences were analyzed to study raw recombination free of thymic and clonal selection effects. The public reads were quality trimmed at Q25 with fastp and then assembled into clones with MiXCR by TCRdb, keeping productive beta chains. Identical CDR3 proteins give one entry, which carries the most common genes and DNA. These V and J calls derive from TCRdb rather than the authors' analysis. The sample table shows a few hundred thousand distinct CDR3 sequences, and around 8.8% are seen once. Over 2% of the sample goes to the ten largest clones.

These records were also assigned to another study, of yellow fever vaccine responses in identical twins. The second study's paper adds: The authors reported that the T cell response to vaccination in identical twins appeared partly convergent and partly personalized. The study precisely tracked vaccine-responding T cell clones in identical twins.

The specimen sequenced was memory (CD45RO+) T cells sorted from blood. Interpreted using the paper, the cell subset or site label stands for: CD45RO+ enriched T cells. The rearrangement combines TRBV5-1 with TRBJ2-5; the D call could be TRBD1 or TRBD2, with each sharing 6 bases. The clonotype was recovered from a woman aged 18 to 35 in good health. The CDR3 is CASSMGGVQETQYF. The nucleotide sequence is TGCGCCAGCAGTATGGGGGGCGTTCAAGAGACCCAGTACTTC. With the portions outside the CDR3 filled from the reference TRBV5-1 and TRBJ2-5 genes, the complete variable region becomes KAGVTQTPRYLIKTRGQQVTLSCSPISGHRSVSWYQQTPGQGLQFLFEYFSETQRNKGNFPGRFSGRQFSNSRSEMNVSTLELGDSALYLCASSMGGVQETQYFGPGTRLLVL.